This T cell receptor (beta chain) was recorded in a study of STAT5B mutations in CD4+ large granular lymphocyte leukemia. For the study at large: The CDR3 'QG' motif was associated with a particular HLA allele among healthy donors. Study-wide findings and caveats: Main leukemic clonotypes were patient-specific, but roughly 26% appeared at low frequency elsewhere.

About this clone: No antigen is known for it.

TCRdb's copy holds only in-frame clones and misses some; the assay was immunoSEQ multiplex PCR. The profile covers around 21,000 clones, with 78% appearing a single time and approximately 0.4% taken by the ten largest. This CDR3 is built from 13 residues. Germline V gene data show CDR1 as SNHLY and CDR2 as FYNNEI. V dropped 4 bases and J dropped 2 bases, with 6 bases sitting between them. The sample taken for sequencing was CD4+ T cells from blood buffy coats. This sequence joins TRBV2 and TRBJ2-1; D not resolved. This clonotype was sampled from a human donor in good health. The CDR3 DNA is TGTGCCAGCAGTGCCGGCGCCTACAATGAGCAGTTCTTC. Residues: CASSAGAYNEQFF.